Below are 20 T cell receptor beta chains sequenced from a single sample in a study of blood T cell repertoires in COVID-19. The table came from immunoSEQ multiplex PCR; TCRdb's copy has only in-frame clones and leaves some out. This sample has about 440,000 clones; about 92% occur once, and the top ten carry 0.6%. What was sequenced was PBMCs or T cells enriched from blood (not recorded which). These receptors all stem from a man younger than 35 who had recovered from COVID-19.

This chain joins TRBV6-6 and TRBJ2-7; 11 nucleotides line up with TRBD2. Per the germline V gene, CDR1 is MNHNY and CDR2 is SVGAGI (reference sequence). The length of the CDR3 is 13 residues. After removal of 7 bases from V and 4 bases from J, the junction contained 3 bases not matched to a gene. The CDR3 loop reads CASKTSGRYEQYF. The CDR3 nucleotides read TGTGCCAGCAAAACTAGCGGGAGATACGAGCAGTACTTC.

The rearrangement joins TRBV24-1 to TRBJ2-7; D is unclear. Germline CDR1 reads KGHDR; CDR2 reads SFDVKD. The CDR3 contains 15 residues. Trimming shortened V by 3 bases and J by 2 bases, and 13 bases separated the two germline ends. CDR3 nucleotides: TGTGCCACCAGTGATGGAAACAGACCTACCTACGAGCAGTACTTC. Its translation: CATSDGNRPTYEQYF.

Notes on this clone: The sample contains more than one DNA sequence encoding this CDR3. V and J are TRBV6-1 and TRBJ2-7, with 7 positions matching TRBD2. The germline CDR1 and CDR2 sequences are MNHNS and SASEGT. Germline trimming cut 0 bases from V and 2 bases from J; bases unmatched to any gene: 4. The CDR3 has 15 amino acids. The CDR3 DNA reads as TGTGCCAGCAGTGAAGCAGCTAGCGGTGCCTACGAGCAGTACTTC. Protein: CASSEAASGAYEQYF.

The J gene is TRBJ1-2, the V gene TRBV6-5; possible D gene TRBD1, 5 bases. V was cut by 5 bases and J by 8 bases, with 21 bases left in between. CDR1 and CDR2 (germline): MNHEY, SVGAGI. CDR3 length: 15 amino acids. CDR3 sequence: CASSTRQTVLLGYTF. The DNA of the CDR3 is TGTGCCAGCAGTACTCGACAGACCGTCCTCTTGGGCTACACCTTC.

J is TRBJ2-3 and V is TRBV10-3, with 12 nucleotides matching TRBD2. The length of the CDR3 is 21 residues. Trimming cost V 7 bases and J 0 bases; bases outside gene matches: 20. The V gene's germline CDR1 is ENHRY and CDR2 SYGVKD. CDR3: CAITPSRTSGIRGASTDTQYF. Written as DNA, the CDR3 is TGTGCCATCACCCCCTCCAGGACTAGCGGGATCCGGGGAGCTAGCACAGATACGCAGTATTTT.

The CDR3 reads CASSPTGATEAFF. The CDR3 DNA follows: TGTGCCAGCAGTCCCACAGGGGCCACTGAAGCTTTCTTT. This chain connects TRBV6-5 to TRBJ1-1; 7 bases are shared with TRBD1. The germline V gene has CDR1 MNHEY and CDR2 SVGAGI. The CDR3 is made up of 13 amino acids. Trimming at V came to 5 bases and at J to 4 bases, leaving 4 bases not matched to a gene.

This clone has only a few counts. The V gene is TRBV9, the J gene TRBJ1-4; 8 nucleotides align to TRBD1. This CDR3 spans 16 amino acids. Germline loops: CDR1 SGDLS, CDR2 YYNGEE. V dropped 4 bases and J dropped 7; count of bases not matched to a gene: 12. The CDR3 spells CASSPHGGQGPEKLFF. The CDR3 bases are TGTGCCAGCAGCCCTCATGGCGGACAGGGACCTGAAAAACTGTTTTTT.

This chain links TRBV25-1 with TRBJ1-1, with 10 positions matching TRBD1. The junction had 11 bases not matched to a gene; V was cut back by 1 base and J by 3 bases. The CDR3 has 18 amino acids. Germline values: CDR1 MGHDK, CDR2 SYGVNS. The CDR3 sequence: CASSESATGGTRDTEAFF. The CDR3 coding sequence is TGTGCCAGCAGTGAATCGGCGACAGGGGGCACTCGGGACACTGAAGCTTTCTTT.

The chain uses TRBV4-1 and TRBJ2-5; 8 bases map to TRBD1. The CDR3 contains 13 residues. The J segment lost 10 bases and the V segment lost 1 base, leaving 5 bases of the junction unmatched. The germline CDR1 and CDR2 sequences are MGHRA and YSYEKL. CDR3 bases: TGCGCCAGCAGCCAAGCGACAGGGGTTGGCCAGTACTTC. It translates to CASSQATGVGQYF.

This chain joins TRBV2 and TRBJ2-7, with 8 bases identical to TRBD2. Trimming cost V 4 bases and J 6 bases; bases outside gene matches: 11. This CDR3 has 15 amino acids. Germline assignment: CDR1 SNHLY and CDR2 FYNNEI. The CDR3 nucleotides read TGTGCCAGCAGTGGGCTCGGGACTAGTCAACTCGAGCAGTACTTC. Encoded protein: CASSGLGTSQLEQYF.

The CDR3 reads CASSQVDTGYGYTF. The DNA of the CDR3 is TGTGCCAGCAGCCAAGTGGACACTGGATATGGCTACACCTTC. The chain is built from TRBV3-1 (or the pseudogene TRBV3-2) and TRBJ1-2; D possibly corresponds to TRBD1 (5 bases). V lost 1 base and J 5 bases, leaving 11 bases between the germline ends. The CDR3 extends over 14 amino acids. Germline loops: CDR1 LGHDT, CDR2 YNNKEL (reference sequence).

This clone was seen once. The rearrangement links TRBV5-1 to TRBJ2-3, with no clear D. Germline V gene sequence: CDR1 SGHRS, CDR2 YFSETQ. This CDR3 region has 13 residues. Trimming pared 0 bases from V and 3 bases from J, leaving 5 bases between. The CDR3 region has the DNA TGCGCCAGCAGCTTGGATGTAACAGATACGCAGTATTTT. It is translated as CASSLDVTDTQYF.

The genes are TRBV5-1 and TRBJ1-3, with TRBD1 identical over 8 bases. CDR1 is SGHRS, CDR2 YFSETQ, per germline. With V trimmed by 4 bases and J by 2 bases, 8 bases remained unmatched. The CDR3 consists of 16 residues. The DNA for the CDR3 is TGCGCCAGCAGCACCGGACAGGGCCGGCCTGGAAACACCATATATTTT. It is translated as CASSTGQGRPGNTIYF. Full variable domain (outside the CDR3, taken from reference TRBV5-1 and TRBJ1-3): KAGVTQTPRYLIKTRGQQVTLSCSPISGHRSVSWYQQTPGQGLQFLFEYFSETQRNKGNFPGRFSGRQFSNSRSEMNVSTLELGDSALYLCASSTGQGRPGNTIYFGEGSWLTVV.

This sequence joins TRBV19 and TRBJ1-5; tentative D call: TRBD1 (6 bases). Deletions cut 4 bases from V and 0 bases from J, with 10 bases between. The CDR3 loop spans 15 amino acids. The germline V gene encodes CDR1 LNHDA and CDR2 SQIVND (reference sequence). The CDR3 loop reads CASSTTGYSNQPQHF. DNA for the CDR3: TGTGCCAGTAGTACGACAGGTTATAGCAATCAGCCCCAGCATTTT.

The chain links TRBV27 to TRBJ1-2, with D maybe TRBD1 (6 bases). Germline V gives CDR1 MNHEY, CDR2 SMNVEV (reference sequence). The V end was cut by 4 bases, the J end by 8 bases, with 14 bases between. CDR3 size: 13 residues. The CDR3: CASSSRGQGGYTF. The CDR3 bases are TGTGCCAGCAGTTCCCGCGGCCAGGGGGGCTACACCTTC.

This clone has just a few counts. The chain has TRBV28 and TRBJ2-5; 9 positions agree with TRBD2. The germline V gene has CDR1 MDHEN and CDR2 SYDVKM. This CDR3 spans 16 amino acids. The trim removed 1 base at V and 5 bases at J, leaving 8 bases unmatched. The DNA for the CDR3 is TGTGCCAGCAGTTTATCCGGTAGCGGGAGTAGCGAGACCCAGTACTTC. Translated: CASSLSGSGSSETQYF.

This clone was seen just once. This chain uses TRBV5-1 with TRBJ2-1; TRBD2 matches at 7 bases. The CDR3 has 14 residues. In germline, CDR1 is SGHRS, CDR2 YFSETQ. The V gene end was trimmed by 4 bases and the J gene end by 5 bases; junction bases not matched to a gene: 6. Here the CDR3 reads CASSIRGVDNEQFF. CDR3 DNA sequence: TGCGCCAGCAGCATTCGGGGGGTCGACAATGAGCAGTTCTTC.

A single count supports this clone. The gene calls are TRBV19 and TRBJ2-1; TRBD2 aligns across 7 bases. Trimming at V came to 4 bases and at J to 9 bases, leaving 12 bases not matched to a gene. The CDR3 sequence is 15 residues long. CDR1 LNHDA and CDR2 SQIVND come from the germline V gene (reference sequence). The CDR3 reads CASSNSETSSTEQFF. Here the CDR3 DNA reads TGTGCCAGTAGTAATTCCGAGACTAGCAGTACTGAGCAGTTCTTC.

This sequence joins TRBV27 and TRBJ1-2, with TRBD1 matching 12 bases. V gave up 2 bases and J gave up 3 bases; unmatched junction bases: 1. Germline lookup yields CDR1 MNHEY and CDR2 SMNVEV (reference sequence). The CDR3 runs to 15 residues. The CDR3 region has the DNA TGTGCCAGCAGTTTAGGGACAGGGGGCGACTATGGCTACACCTTC. Encoded protein: CASSLGTGGDYGYTF.

The rearrangement joins TRBV18 to TRBJ1-6; TRBD1 matches 8 bases. Germline V lookup: CDR1 KGHSH, CDR2 LQKENI. The CDR3 has 16 residues. Trimming removed 3 bases from V and 6 bases from J; junction bases left unmatched: 7. CDR3 bases: TGTGCCAGCTCACCCGTGGGACAGGCTATTAATTCACCCCTCCACTTT. Protein: CASSPVGQAINSPLHF. The whole variable domain, filled in from reference TRBV18 and TRBJ1-6, reads NAGVMQNPRHLVRRRGQEARLRCSPMKGHSHVYWYRQLPEEGLKFMVYLQKENIIDESGMPKERFSAEFPKEGPSILRIQQVVRGDSAAYFCASSPVGQAINSPLHFGNGTRLTVT.